This entry lists 8 T cell receptor beta chains sequenced from one sample in a study of cytomegalovirus exposure and HLA in healthy donors. The study ran its PCR with 60 Vbeta and 13 Jbeta primers. Only in-frame clones appear in the TCRdb table, and some are missing; sequencing was by immunoSEQ multiplex PCR. The sample yields about 180,000 clones, around 75% seen once. The sequencing sample was made of PBMCs. Receptor source: a male donor in good health and CMV-seronegative.

This clone was seen only once. This chain joins TRBV7-8 and TRBJ1-5; maybe TRBD1 (5 bases). V was pared by 5 bases and J by 4 bases, with 12 bases between. The CDR3 is 14 amino acids. Germline loops: CDR1 SGHVS, CDR2 FQNEAQ. The CDR3 region has the DNA TGTGCCAGCAGCCATTCGACAGAGAATCAGCCCCAGCATTTT. Protein: CASSHSTENQPQHF.

The genes are TRBV10-3 and TRBJ2-7, with TRBD2 matching over 8 bases. Unmatched junction bases numbered 15, after V lost 9 bases and J lost 5 bases. CDR3 size: 15 residues. CDR1 and CDR2 from the germline V gene are ENHRY and SYGVKD. CDR3 protein: CAIGGSGSLYHEQYF. The CDR3 DNA is TGTGCCATAGGCGGGAGCGGGAGTCTGTACCACGAGCAGTACTTC.

The rearrangement joins TRBV28 to TRBJ1-4; no reliable D call. Germline V gives CDR1 MDHEN, CDR2 SYDVKM. The CDR3 loop spans 14 amino acids. V was clipped by 3 bases and J by 3 bases, with 8 bases between them. The CDR3 loop reads CASSLAPPNEKLFF. The DNA of the CDR3 is TGTGCCAGCAGTTTGGCCCCACCTAATGAAAAACTGTTTTTT.

J is TRBJ2-3 and V is TRBV11-2, with a tentative D call TRBD2 (5 bases). With 1 base removed from V and 2 bases from J, the gap between germline ends came to 10 bases. CDR3 length: 15 amino acids. Germline V CDR1 and CDR2: SGHAT, FQNNGV. Written as DNA, the CDR3 is TGTGCCAGCAGCTTAGGCCAGGACTCCACAGATACGCAGTATTTT. Translating gives CASSLGQDSTDTQYF.

V is TRBV7-6 and J is TRBJ2-5; 7 nucleotides line up with TRBD2. The J call may be faulty, since TRBJ2-7 better matches the DNA end. The CDR3 runs 15 residues. Germline loops: CDR1 SGHVS, CDR2 FNYEAQ. The CDR3 nucleotides read TGTGCCAGCAGCTTAAGAGCGGGAACGGAGTACGAGCAGTACTTC. Residues: CASSLRAGTEYEQYF.

The genes are TRBV10-1 and TRBJ1-4; 7 bases are a match to TRBD1. The germline V gene has CDR1 WNHNN and CDR2 SYGVQD (reference sequence). The CDR3 length is 15 residues. V lost 4 bases to trimming and J lost 6 bases; unmatched junction nucleotides: 8. The CDR3: CASSAPTGKDEKLFF. Here the CDR3 DNA reads TGCGCCAGCAGTGCACCGACAGGGAAGGATGAAAAACTGTTTTTT.

The V gene is TRBV6-1, the J gene TRBJ2-2; D may be TRBD2 (5 bases). Trimming removed 7 bases from V and 7 bases from J, with 13 bases in between. CDR3 length equals 13 residues. Per germline, CDR1 MNHNS and CDR2 SASEGT. CDR3: CASNNWAGGELFF. In DNA form, the CDR3 reads TGTGCCAGCAACAACTGGGCGGGCGGGGAGCTGTTTTTT.

The chain has TRBV6-5 and TRBJ1-1; 7 bases are a match to TRBD1. Trimming took 0 bases from V and 1 from J; bases not matched to a gene: 2. The CDR3 totals 15 residues. Per the germline V gene, CDR1 is MNHEY and CDR2 is SVGAGI. CDR3 region: CASSYSDRPNTEAFF. CDR3 coding DNA: TGTGCCAGCAGTTACTCGGACAGGCCGAACACTGAAGCTTTCTTT.